This T cell receptor beta chain was identified during a study of blood T cell repertoires in COVID-19 (dated by TCRdb to about 2020). With respect to the entire study: Collaborator samples came from the United States, Italy and Spain and covered acute and convalescent phases of COVID-19. The material from the prospective study consisted of cDNA or gDNA derived from T cells, B-cell-depleted T cells, or PBMCs. Subjects who had been exposed to COVID-19, were actively infected with it, or had recovered from it provided the deeply sampled blood TCRbeta repertoires that made up the dataset. The repertoires were released in a freely available public database intended as a resource for research on the immune response to SARS-CoV-2. Samples were obtained from the ongoing ImmuneRACE study (first 160 participants) and from over 1,000 subjects provided by 6 global collaborators. Nearly every sample came with metadata listing a de-identified subject ID, COVID-19 status, age in years and sex. Where available, HLA class I and class II types were taken from metadata supplied by the sample provider and were not determined by assay-based typing. General study outcomes and caveats: Clinical and demographic metadata were provided uncurated, with the amount varying by source and participant.

TCRbeta CDR3 regions were amplified from genomic DNA using the immunoSEQ Assay, a bias-controlled multiplex PCR. The study's own analysis went as follows. The number of nucleated cells in each sample was estimated from the amplification of reference gene primers within the assay. Sequence reads were collapsed and filtered to measure the absolute abundance of every unique TCRbeta CDR3 rearrangement. For each sample, productive Simpson clonality was calculated by taking the square root of Simpson's diversity index across productive rearrangements. TCRdb stores this immuneACCESS table with in-frame sequences only. Part of the clones is absent; in the studies checked, under half of the shortfall reflects unresolved V genes, and no reason is known for the rest. D and trimming were read from the DNA, whereas the V and J calls and clone size are those reported in that table. The sample table lists 300,000 to 450,000 clones, around 87% of them with a count of one. The ten most abundant clones make up under 1.5% of the sample.

Participants in the prospective study were aged about 18 to 89 years, lived in over 20 United States geographic areas, and enrolled through a virtual design. In the prospective study, participants were assigned to cohorts based on the clinical history participants reported in a screening survey and a study questionnaire. Recovered participants in ImmuneRACE Cohort 3 were defined as having two consecutive negative NP/OP PCR tests, clearance from a healthcare professional, or resolution of symptoms. Mobile phlebotomists in the prospective study collected whole blood, serum and a nasopharyngeal or oropharyngeal swab from every participant. Participants in the prospective study had the option to provide additional blood draws and questionnaires over an approximately 2-month period. Blood samples from the prospective study were shipped frozen or at room temperature prior to DNA extraction. Comments on this clone: The antigen it binds to is not known. No per-base quality is available; no much larger clone lies one base away.

Trimming accounts for 5 bases at V and 8 bases at J, while the number of junction bases matched to no gene is 8. The germline V gene supplies CDR1 SGHTA and CDR2 FQGNSA. Spanning cysteine to phenylalanine, the CDR3 consists of 13 amino acids. Only the CDR3 portion is preserved as DNA: 39 bases, with reading frame beginning at the first base. The receptor's source is a man aged 25 to 40 who had recovered from COVID-19. The rearranged segments are TRBV7-2 and TRBJ1-2; TRBD1 aligns with 7 central bases. The sequenced material came from PBMCs or T cells enriched from blood (not recorded which). Here the CDR3 is given as CASSQTGERGYTF. The bases are TGTGCCAGCAGCCAAACAGGGGAACGGGGCTACACCTTC.